Shown below are 13 T cell receptor beta chains from a single sample sequenced in a study of vaccination effects on CD4 cells after COVID-19. What these receptors recognize is not known. Generated by immunoSEQ multiplex PCR, the TCRdb table keeps only in-frame clones and is missing some. The sample carries more than 60,000 clones, around 70% recorded once. Before any sequencing was done, the ViraFEST assay used viral peptide pools to expand antigen-specific CD4+ T cells. A roughly ten-day culture period preceded the isolation of CD4+ T cells. Participants received two doses of either the BNT162b2 or mRNA-1273 vaccine. The sample consisted of CD4+ T cells from PBMCs cultured with HCoV-229E spike peptides, taken after COVID-19 vaccination. The receptor set was obtained from a human donor who received a COVID-19 vaccine.

V gene TRBV29-1 combines with J gene TRBJ1-1, with D unresolved. Germline V gives CDR1 SQVTM, CDR2 ANQGSEA. The CDR3 is made up of 11 amino acids. The ends were cut back, 6 bases at V and 3 bases at J, with 8 bases in the middle. CDR3: CSVGEYTEAFF. DNA for the CDR3: TGCAGCGTGGGAGAATACACTGAAGCTTTCTTT.

This rearrangement joins TRBV6-5 to TRBJ1-2; D may be TRBD1 (5 bases). V was pared by 6 bases and J by 1 base, with 12 bases between. The CDR3 totals 14 residues. The V gene's germline CDR1 is MNHEY and CDR2 SVGAGI. The CDR3 coding sequence is TGTGCCAGCAGACACGATGGGGGTAACTATGGCTACACCTTC. It is translated as CASRHDGGNYGYTF.

The chain uses TRBV3-1 (or the pseudogene TRBV3-2) and TRBJ2-5; 7 nucleotides align to TRBD1. V gave up 6 bases and J gave up 5 bases; unmatched junction bases: 9. This CDR3 has 14 amino acids. CDR1 is LGHDT, CDR2 YNNKEL, per germline (reference sequence). The DNA of the CDR3 is TGTGCCAGCAGGAGACAGGGACGCGGGGAGACCCAGTACTTC. It encodes CASRRQGRGETQYF.

The chain joins TRBV28 to TRBJ1-4, with D unresolved. The V end was cut by 3 bases, the J end by 3 bases, with 11 bases between. CDR3 length: 15 residues. Germline CDR1 is MDHEN and CDR2 is SYDVKM. CDR3 in amino acids: CASSFYSPANEKLFF. CDR3 DNA: TGTGCCAGCAGTTTCTACAGCCCGGCTAATGAAAAACTGTTTTTT.

This chain connects TRBV18 to TRBJ1-2; no reliable D call. V lost 2 bases to trimming and J lost 6 bases, with 13 bases between them. The CDR3 runs to 14 residues. The germline V gene has CDR1 KGHSH and CDR2 LQKENI. The CDR3 reads CASSPELIADGYTF. As DNA, the CDR3 is TGTGCCAGCTCACCAGAATTGATTGCCGATGGCTACACCTTC.

The J gene is TRBJ1-4, the V gene TRBV10-1; 7 positions agree with TRBD1. This CDR3 comprises 14 residues. Looked up from germline, CDR1 is WNHNN and CDR2 is SYGVQD (reference sequence). Germline trimming cut 3 bases from V and 6 bases from J; bases unmatched to any gene: 4. CDR3 loop: CASSDGGTDEKLFF. The CDR3 coding sequence is TGCGCCAGCAGTGACGGAGGGACAGATGAAAAACTGTTTTTT.

The V gene is TRBV6-1, the J gene TRBJ1-6; D possibly corresponds to TRBD1 (6 bases). Germline loops: CDR1 MNHNS, CDR2 SASEGT. V lost 6 bases to trimming and J lost 7 bases, with 10 bases between them. This CDR3 is 13 amino acids long. The DNA of the CDR3 is TGTGCCAGCAGCAGGGGAGGGAATTCACCCCTCCACTTT. This encodes CASSRGGNSPLHF.

The V and J genes are TRBV4-1 and TRBJ1-1; 10 positions agree with TRBD1. This CDR3 comprises 13 residues. CDR1 is MGHRA, CDR2 YSYEKL, per germline. The V segment lost 7 bases and the J segment 5 bases; nucleotides outside the gene matches: 4. The CDR3 DNA reads TGCGCCAGCAACGGACAGGGGGAGACTGAAGCTTTCTTT. Amino acids: CASNGQGETEAFF.

In this sample, this clone turned up a few times. V is TRBV6-5 and J is TRBJ1-2; a possible D gene is TRBD1 (5 bases). The ends were cut back, 0 bases at V and 4 bases at J, with 12 bases in the middle. Germline V gene sequence: CDR1 MNHEY, CDR2 SVGAGI. This CDR3 is 15 amino acids long. CDR3 sequence reads: CASSYSSQDIYGYTF. The CDR3 DNA follows: TGTGCCAGCAGTTACTCTTCACAGGATATCTATGGCTACACCTTC.

This rearrangement joins TRBV3-1 (or the pseudogene TRBV3-2) to TRBJ2-5; a possible D gene is TRBD1 (5 bases). CDR1 is LGHDT, CDR2 YNNKEL, per germline (reference sequence). This CDR3 region has 17 residues. V was shortened by 5 bases and J by 4 bases, with 23 bases between the two germline ends. In DNA form, the CDR3 reads TGTGCCAGCAGCTTCCCTCTGTCCTCAGGGTCTGCAGAGACCCAGTACTTC. It is translated as CASSFPLSSGSAETQYF.

The chain is built from TRBV3-1 (or the pseudogene TRBV3-2) and TRBJ2-4; D is tentatively TRBD1 or TRBD2 (5 bases each). With 1 base removed from V and 3 bases from J, the gap between germline ends came to 19 bases. The length of the CDR3 is 18 residues. The germline CDR1 and CDR2 sequences are LGHDT and YNNKEL (reference sequence). CDR3 bases: TGTGCCAGCAGCCAAGCCCCTCCCGGGACGGTACACAAAAACATTCAGTACTTC. It encodes CASSQAPPGTVHKNIQYF.

The CDR3 reads CASRAGTAYGYTF. CDR3 nucleotides: TGTGCCAGCAGGGCCGGGACAGCCTATGGCTACACCTTC. This rearrangement joins TRBV6-5 to TRBJ1-2; 7 bases agree with TRBD1. The CDR3 spans 13 residues. V dropped 6 bases and J dropped 4; count of bases not matched to a gene: 5. The germline gives CDR1 MNHEY, CDR2 SVGAGI.

There are a few counts of this clone. This sequence joins TRBV18 and TRBJ2-1; 8 nucleotides align to TRBD2. This CDR3 region has 15 residues. J was trimmed by 7 bases and V by 3 bases; bases with no gene match: 8. CDR1 and CDR2 from the germline V gene are KGHSH and LQKENI. CDR3: CASSPGLVVRNEQFF. The CDR3 DNA is TGTGCCAGCTCACCGGGACTAGTAGTTAGAAATGAGCAGTTCTTC.